A single sample gave rise to the 27 T cell receptor beta chains below, sequenced in a study of immune evolution from preneoplasia to lung adenocarcinoma. TCRdb's table, derived via immunoSEQ multiplex PCR, lists solely in-frame clones and lacks some. The sample includes around 9,100 clones, 80% to 90% of them seen just once. The sequencing sample was made of FFPE minimally invasive lung adenocarcinoma tissue. Receptor source: a person aged 65 to 85 with lung adenocarcinoma.

The rearrangement links TRBV2 to TRBJ2-1, with D perhaps matching TRBD2 (6 bases). This CDR3 is built from 15 residues. CDR1 is SNHLY and CDR2 is FYNNEI in the germline V gene. Trimming removed 8 bases at V and 0 bases at J, with 14 bases between. The CDR3 sequence: CASLEGPSSYNEQFF. The DNA for the CDR3 is TGTGCCAGCCTGGAGGGGCCCAGCTCCTACAATGAGCAGTTCTTC.

The J gene is TRBJ1-2, the V gene TRBV9; D might be TRBD1 (5 bases). Trimming cost V 4 bases and J 0 bases, with 22 bases left between them. The CDR3 covers 18 residues. From germline, CDR1 is SGDLS and CDR2 YYNGEE. The CDR3 protein is CASSPLATAKASNYGYTF. In DNA form, the CDR3 reads TGTGCCAGCAGCCCCCTGGCGACAGCCAAAGCGTCTAACTATGGCTACACCTTC.

The chain carries TRBV9 and TRBJ1-2, with D possibly TRBD1 on 6 matching bases. Germline V CDR1 and CDR2: SGDLS, YYNGEE. The CDR3 runs to 16 residues. Trimming took off 1 base at V and 2 bases at J, with 15 bases between the two ends. The CDR3 sequence: CASSVTPNQGNYGYTF. The CDR3, as DNA: TGTGCCAGCAGCGTAACCCCGAACCAGGGGAACTATGGCTACACCTTC.

This clone was seen a handful of times. V is TRBV19 and J is TRBJ2-1; TRBD2 aligns across 10 bases. The CDR3 consists of 16 residues. J gave up 7 bases and V 4 bases, and 10 bases lay outside the gene matches. The germline gives CDR1 LNHDA, CDR2 SQIVND (reference sequence). The CDR3 nucleotides read TGTGCCAGTAGTACTAAACCCTCAGCGGGGGGGAATGAGCAGTTCTTC. Translation gives CASSTKPSAGGNEQFF. The variable domain in full, with the rest retrieved from reference TRBV19 and TRBJ2-1, is DGGITQSPKYLFRKEGQNVTLSCEQNLNHDAMYWYRQDPGQGLRLIYYSQIVNDFQKGDIAEGYSVSREKKESFPLTVTSAQKNPTAFYLCASSTKPSAGGNEQFFGPGTRLTVL.

The chain couples TRBV20-1 to TRBJ2-3; D might be TRBD2 (5 bases). V dropped 5 bases and J dropped 4 bases, with 7 bases sitting between them. Germline lookup yields CDR1 DFQATT and CDR2 SNEGSKA (reference sequence). This CDR3 is 11 amino acids long. The CDR3 sequence is CSADYPDTQYF. The CDR3 bases are TGCAGTGCTGACTACCCAGATACGCAGTATTTT.

J is TRBJ1-1 and V is TRBV4-2; no firm D call. Germline assignment: CDR1 LGHNA and CDR2 YNFKEQ. Trimming stripped 4 bases from V and 1 base from J, with 7 bases between. The CDR3 loop spans 13 amino acids. The CDR3 bases are TGTGCCAGCAGCCGTGTTTGGAACACTGAAGCTTTCTTT. Encoded protein: CASSRVWNTEAFF.

V and J are TRBV28 and TRBJ2-2, with TRBD1 matching 7 bases. V lost 11 bases to trimming and J lost 4 bases; unmatched junction nucleotides: 13. Germline assignment: CDR1 MDHEN and CDR2 SYDVKM. There are 15 residues in the CDR3. CDR3: CAAGTVREGTGELFF. The CDR3 bases are TGTGCCGCCGGGACAGTGCGCGAGGGCACCGGGGAGCTGTTTTTT.

V usage is TRBV7-9 and J usage is TRBJ1-1; no definite D call. V gave up 6 bases and J gave up 1 base, with 12 bases separating them. Germline CDR1 and CDR2: SEHNR and FQNEAQ (reference sequence). The CDR3 sequence is 14 residues long. CDR3 in amino acids: CASRSQARNTEAFF. The CDR3 coding sequence is TGTGCCAGCAGGAGCCAGGCTCGGAACACTGAAGCTTTCTTT.

This chain connects TRBV28 to TRBJ1-2; D gene ambiguous. The CDR3 sequence is 12 residues long. The germline V gene has CDR1 MDHEN and CDR2 SYDVKM. Trimming cost V 0 bases and J 8 bases, with 7 bases left between them. For the CDR3, the DNA is TGTGCCAGCAGTTTATGGGGGAGGGGCTACACCTTC. Amino acid sequence: CASSLWGRGYTF.

There are a few counts of this clone. This chain uses TRBV5-1 with TRBJ2-7, with D uncertain. CDR3 length: 15 residues. Per the germline V gene, CDR1 is SGHRS and CDR2 is YFSETQ. Trimming took 0 bases from V and 3 from J, leaving 13 bases between them. The CDR3, as DNA: TGCGCCAGCAGCTTGGGGGTGGGGAACCTCTACGAGCAGTACTTC. Residues: CASSLGVGNLYEQYF.

The V and J genes are TRBV19 and TRBJ1-3, with a tentative D call TRBD1 (5 bases). The CDR3 consists of 14 residues. In germline, CDR1 is LNHDA, CDR2 SQIVND (reference sequence). The ends were cut back, 4 bases at V and 3 bases at J, with 10 bases in the middle. CDR3 coding DNA: TGTGCCAGTAGTACGAGGGGTTATGGAAACACCATATATTTT. Encoded protein: CASSTRGYGNTIYF.

The chain uses TRBV7-2 and TRBJ2-1, with D perhaps matching TRBD1 (6 bases). Trimming took 5 bases from V and 8 from J, leaving 25 bases between them. The CDR3 length is 17 residues. Per the germline V gene, CDR1 is SGHTA and CDR2 is FQGNSA. The CDR3 loop is CASSIFGERGTPDEQFF. The CDR3 coding sequence is TGTGCCAGCAGCATATTCGGGGAGAGGGGGACCCCTGATGAGCAGTTCTTC.

This clone was seen a few times. V usage is TRBV20-1 and J usage is TRBJ1-1, with D possibly being TRBD1 (5 bases). CDR1 is DFQATT and CDR2 is SNEGSKA in the germline V gene (reference sequence). V was trimmed by 5 bases and J by 5 bases, leaving 9 bases between them. The CDR3 covers 11 residues. CDR3 in amino acids: CSARGETEAFF. CDR3 nucleotide sequence: TGCAGTGCTCGAGGGGAGACTGAAGCTTTCTTT.

The chain employs TRBV5-1 and TRBJ2-3; 7 bases align to TRBD2. V gave up 4 bases and J gave up 3 bases; unmatched junction bases: 11. The CDR3 length is 16 residues. The germline CDR1 and CDR2 sequences are SGHRS and YFSETQ. The CDR3 DNA follows: TGCGCCAGCAGCCGTGAGAGTTCCGGGGGGACAGATACGCAGTATTTT. As protein: CASSRESSGGTDTQYF.

This sequence joins TRBV6-5 and TRBJ1-6; TRBD1 matches at 7 bases. The CDR3 has 14 amino acids. Trimming removed 2 bases from V and 12 bases from J; junction bases left unmatched: 7. Looked up from germline, CDR1 is MNHEY and CDR2 is SVGAGI. Here the CDR3 DNA reads TGTGCCAGCAGTTACAATCGACAGGGTAAACCCCTCCACTTT. Translation gives CASSYNRQGKPLHF.

CDR3 sequence reads: CASSSGTARWFF. CDR3 sequence (DNA): TGTGCCAGCAGCTCGGGGACAGCCCGATGGTTCTTC. The rearrangement uses TRBV5-5 and TRBJ2-1; 7 nucleotides align to TRBD1. In germline, CDR1 is SGHKS, CDR2 YYEKEE (reference sequence). The V gene end was trimmed by 3 bases and the J gene end by 15 bases; junction bases not matched to a gene: 9. This CDR3 region has 12 residues. The whole variable domain, remainder taken from reference TRBV5-5 and TRBJ2-1, is DAGVTQSPTHLIKTRGQQVTLRCSPISGHKSVSWYQQVLGQGPQFIFQYYEKEERGRGNFPDRFSARQFPNYSSELNVNALLLGDSALYLCASSSGTARWFFGPGTRLTVL.

The J gene is TRBJ2-5, the V gene TRBV4-1; D unclear. Trimming left V 0 bases short and J 1 base short, with 6 bases between. Germline assignment: CDR1 MGHRA and CDR2 YSYEKL. The CDR3 length is 14 residues. DNA for the CDR3: TGCGCCAGCAGCCAAGATCCGTCCCAAGAGACCCAGTACTTC. It is translated as CASSQDPSQETQYF.

The chain is built from TRBV30 and TRBJ1-5; D gene unclear. CDR1 is GTSNPN and CDR2 is SVGIG in the germline V gene (reference sequence). This CDR3 has 14 amino acids. Trimming removed 0 bases at V and 1 base at J, with 7 bases between. Written as DNA, the CDR3 is TGTGCCTGGAGTGTAGGTCTGAGCAATCAGCCCCAGCATTTT. Translated: CAWSVGLSNQPQHF.

The chain uses TRBV7-2 and TRBJ2-2; D is perhaps TRBD1 (6 bases). The CDR3 has 15 amino acids. The V end was cut by 2 bases, the J end by 4 bases, with 11 bases between. In germline, CDR1 is SGHTA, CDR2 FQGNSA. The CDR3 sequence is CASSLWQGITGELFF. The CDR3 bases are TGTGCCAGCAGCTTATGGCAGGGGATCACCGGGGAGCTGTTTTTT.

This chain uses TRBV6-5 with TRBJ1-3; unclear D gene. The length of the CDR3 is 14 residues. V lost 4 bases, J lost 4 bases, and 11 bases lay in between. The V gene's germline CDR1 is MNHEY and CDR2 SVGAGI. The CDR3 sequence is CASSLILDGNTIYF. CDR3 coding DNA: TGTGCCAGCAGTTTGATCCTAGACGGAAACACCATATATTTT.

V is TRBV19 and J is TRBJ2-7; D call uncertain. Germline values: CDR1 LNHDA, CDR2 SQIVND (reference sequence). Trimming removed 5 bases at V and 4 bases at J, with 12 bases between. This CDR3 region has 13 residues. DNA of the CDR3: TGTGCCAGTAGTCAGCTGACCTCTTACGAGCAGTACTTC. Amino acids: CASSQLTSYEQYF.

The chain recombines TRBV4-2 with TRBJ1-3; D not resolved. The V end was cut by 5 bases, the J end by 0 bases, with 8 bases between. The CDR3 has 14 amino acids. The V gene's germline CDR1 is LGHNA and CDR2 YNFKEQ. CDR3 nucleotide sequence: TGTGCCAGCAGCGACTCCTACTCTGGAAACACCATATATTTT. It codes for CASSDSYSGNTIYF.

The rearrangement links TRBV7-2 to TRBJ2-5; no reliable D call. The germline CDR1 and CDR2 sequences are SGHTA and FQGNSA. This CDR3 contains 14 residues. The ends were cut back, 5 bases at V and 0 bases at J, with 10 bases in the middle. The CDR3 DNA reads TGTGCCAGCAGCCCCGGTTTAAACCAAGAGACCCAGTACTTC. It specifies CASSPGLNQETQYF.

The rearrangement joins TRBV7-9 to TRBJ2-7; D may match TRBD1 or TRBD2 (5 bases each). CDR1 is SEHNR and CDR2 is FQNEAQ in the germline V gene (reference sequence). Trimming removed 1 base at V and 2 bases at J, with 9 bases between. The CDR3 has 14 residues. The CDR3 is CASSLEGRTYEQYF. CDR3 nucleotides: TGTGCCAGCAGCTTAGAGGGACGAACCTACGAGCAGTACTTC.

This clone is a singleton in its sample. The rearrangement joins TRBV5-1 to TRBJ1-6, with D perhaps TRBD1 (5 bases). Between the trimmed V and J ends, which lost 0 bases and 0 bases, there was a span of 10 bases. Per the germline V gene, CDR1 is SGHRS and CDR2 is YFSETQ. The CDR3 contains 17 residues. The CDR3 reads CASSLVGQSSYNSPLHF. The CDR3 DNA sequence: TGCGCCAGCAGCTTGGTGGGGCAGAGCTCCTATAATTCACCCCTCCACTTT.

The gene calls are TRBV7-9 and TRBJ2-2, with 8 bases identical to TRBD1. CDR3 length: 14 amino acids. Per the germline V gene, CDR1 is SEHNR and CDR2 is FQNEAQ (reference sequence). The V segment lost 4 bases and the J segment 9 bases; nucleotides outside the gene matches: 7. Here the CDR3 reads CASSSLDRARELFF. CDR3 nucleotide sequence: TGTGCCAGCAGCTCCTTGGACAGGGCCCGGGAGCTGTTTTTT.

This chain links TRBV7-3 with TRBJ2-7, with D possibly called TRBD1 or TRBD2 (6 bases each). The CDR3 sequence is 15 residues long. Germline values: CDR1 SGHTA, CDR2 FQGTGA. V was clipped by 0 bases and J by 8 bases, with 17 bases between them. CDR3 region: CASSLTGGPSSKQYF. DNA for the CDR3: TGTGCCAGCAGCTTAACGGGGGGCCCGTCGTCCAAGCAGTACTTC.